These T cell receptor beta chains were read from a single sample in a study of radiation and T cells in renal cell carcinoma. Produced via immunoSEQ multiplex PCR; TCRdb's table is partial and in-frame only. The sample has some 140,000 clones, approximately 91% seen once; the top ten hold approximately 12%. The specimen comprised blood, sampled from a patient whose treatment included radiotherapy and nephrectomy. The receptors originated from a woman in her 50s with renal cell carcinoma. The CDR3 runs from the conserved cysteine through the conserved F or W. Fields, in order: CDR3 protein, CDR3 DNA, V gene, clone size, J gene, D gene. The D gene is left open where the match is weak. The size field is filled for only some rows; it gives once, few, many or a size class.

CDR3 protein: CASSRQGVGYNEQFF
CDR3 DNA: TGTGCCAGTAGCCGACAGGGAGTAGGGTACAATGAGCAGTTCTTC
V gene: TRBV19
clone size: once
J gene: TRBJ2-1
D gene: TRBD1

CDR3 protein: CASSEGTDTEAFF
CDR3 DNA: TGCGCCAGCAGCGAGGGTACGGACACTGAAGCTTTCTTT
V gene: TRBV5-1
clone size: .
J gene: TRBJ1-1
D gene: .

CDR3 protein: CASIDRGRSNEQFF
CDR3 DNA: TGTGCCAGCATTGACAGGGGGCGGTCGAATGAGCAGTTCTTC
V gene: TRBV6-5
clone size: .
J gene: TRBJ2-1
D gene: TRBD1

CDR3 protein: CASSQDPRGQAPSYGYTF
CDR3 DNA: TGTGCCAGCAGCCAAGATCCCCGGGGACAGGCGCCGAGCTATGGCTACACCTTC
V gene: TRBV4-2
clone size: .
J gene: TRBJ1-2
D gene: TRBD1

CDR3 protein: CASSALGEQYF
CDR3 DNA: TGTGCCAGCAGTGCCTTGGGCGAGCAGTACTTC
V gene: TRBV6-5
clone size: .
J gene: TRBJ2-7
D gene: .

CDR3 protein: CASSQEGVGGGAGETQYF
CDR3 DNA: TGTGCCAGCAGCCAAGAAGGGGTCGGCGGGGGGGCCGGAGAGACCCAGTACTTC
V gene: TRBV4-2
clone size: .
J gene: TRBJ2-5
D gene: TRBD2

CDR3 protein: CASSPESSSDTQYF
CDR3 DNA: TGCGCCAGCAGCCCTGAGTCTTCCTCAGATACGCAGTATTTT
V gene: TRBV5-1
clone size: .
J gene: TRBJ2-3
D gene: .

CDR3 protein: CASSLGLAGGQETQYF
CDR3 DNA: TGTGCCAGCAGCCTTGGACTAGCGGGGGGACAAGAGACCCAGTACTTC
V gene: TRBV9
clone size: .
J gene: TRBJ2-5
D gene: TRBD2

CDR3 protein: CASSGDNNYGYTF
CDR3 DNA: TGTGCCAGCAGCGGCGACAATAACTATGGCTACACCTTC
V gene: TRBV5-4
clone size: .
J gene: TRBJ1-2
D gene: .

CDR3 protein: CSARVAGELFF
CDR3 DNA: TGCAGTGCTAGAGTAGCCGGGGAGCTGTTTTTT
V gene: TRBV20-1
clone size: .
J gene: TRBJ2-2
D gene: .

CDR3 protein: CACSSGTGLSGANVLTF
CDR3 DNA: TGTGCCTGCAGCTCCGGGACAGGACTCTCTGGGGCCAACGTCCTGACTTTC
V gene: TRBV30
clone size: .
J gene: TRBJ2-6
D gene: TRBD1

CDR3 protein: CASSPSMGGLDEQYF
CDR3 DNA: TGTGCCAGCTCACCCTCCATGGGAGGACTCGACGAGCAGTACTTC
V gene: TRBV18
clone size: .
J gene: TRBJ2-7
D gene: .

CDR3 protein: CASSWMGLAGADTQYF
CDR3 DNA: TGTGCCAGCAGCTGGATGGGACTAGCAGGCGCAGATACGCAGTATTTT
V gene: TRBV7-2
clone size: .
J gene: TRBJ2-3
D gene: TRBD2

CDR3 protein: CASSWGQGAETGELFF
CDR3 DNA: TGTGCCAGCAGCTGGGGACAGGGGGCCGAAACCGGGGAGCTGTTTTTT
V gene: TRBV7-9
clone size: .
J gene: TRBJ2-2
D gene: TRBD1

CDR3 protein: CATSRVRFANEQFF
CDR3 DNA: TGTGCCACCAGCAGAGTTAGGTTTGCCAATGAGCAGTTCTTC
V gene: TRBV15
clone size: .
J gene: TRBJ2-1
D gene: .

CDR3 protein: CASSPPRGPLEQYF
CDR3 DNA: TGTGCCAGCAGTCCCCCCCGGGGGCCCCTCGAGCAGTACTTC
V gene: TRBV6-6
clone size: once
J gene: TRBJ2-7
D gene: .

CDR3 protein: CASSPQGVRGYTF
CDR3 DNA: TGTGCCAGCTCACCACAGGGGGTGCGTGGCTACACCTTC
V gene: TRBV18
clone size: .
J gene: TRBJ1-2
D gene: .

CDR3 protein: CASGLTGDSPLHF
CDR3 DNA: TGTGCTAGTGGTTTGACAGGGGACTCACCCCTCCACTTT
V gene: TRBV12-5
clone size: .
J gene: TRBJ1-6
D gene: TRBD1

CDR3 protein: CASSFSGNTYEQYF
CDR3 DNA: TGTGCCAGCAGCTTTTCGGGGAACACCTACGAGCAGTACTTC
V gene: TRBV5-6
clone size: .
J gene: TRBJ2-7
D gene: .

CDR3 protein: CASSHPDRVNQPQHF
CDR3 DNA: TGCGCCAGCAGCCACCCGGACAGGGTCAATCAGCCCCAGCATTTT
V gene: TRBV4-1
clone size: .
J gene: TRBJ1-5
D gene: TRBD1

CDR3 protein: CASSLNVVETQYF
CDR3 DNA: TGCGCCAGCAGCTTGAATGTGGTGGAGACCCAGTACTTC
V gene: TRBV5-1
clone size: .
J gene: TRBJ2-5
D gene: .

CDR3 protein: CASSTGFGEKLFF
CDR3 DNA: TGCGCCAGCAGCACCGGGTTCGGTGAAAAACTGTTTTTT
V gene: TRBV5-1
clone size: .
J gene: TRBJ1-4
D gene: .

CDR3 protein: CASSEVAPDYGYTF
CDR3 DNA: TGTGCCAGCAGTGAAGTGGCGCCGGATTATGGCTACACCTTC
V gene: TRBV6-1
clone size: .
J gene: TRBJ1-2
D gene: .

CDR3 protein: CASSLQGASTEAFF
CDR3 DNA: TGTGCCAGCAGCCTACAGGGGGCGAGCACTGAAGCTTTCTTT
V gene: TRBV13
clone size: few
J gene: TRBJ1-1
D gene: TRBD1

CDR3 protein: CASNGAGGPVQPQHF
CDR3 DNA: TGTGCCAGCAATGGGGCAGGCGGCCCAGTTCAGCCCCAGCATTTT
V gene: TRBV2
clone size: .
J gene: TRBJ1-5
D gene: .

CDR3 protein: CASSQDTGLYNEQFF
CDR3 DNA: TGCGCCAGCAGCCAAGATACAGGGCTCTACAATGAGCAGTTCTTC
V gene: TRBV4-1
clone size: .
J gene: TRBJ2-1
D gene: .

CDR3 protein: CASSGGLETQYF
CDR3 DNA: TGCGCCAGCAGTGGGGGACTAGAGACCCAGTACTTC
V gene: TRBV5-1
clone size: once
J gene: TRBJ2-5
D gene: .

CDR3 protein: CASSLVSASGAGYTF
CDR3 DNA: TGTGCCAGCAGCTTAGTCTCGGCCAGCGGAGCTGGCTACACCTTC
V gene: TRBV7-9
clone size: .
J gene: TRBJ1-2
D gene: .

CDR3 protein: CASAPGGGVRYEQYF
CDR3 DNA: TGTGCCAGCGCTCCTGGAGGGGGGGTGAGGTACGAGCAGTACTTC
V gene: TRBV6-5
clone size: .
J gene: TRBJ2-7
D gene: .

CDR3 protein: CAWRPGTGTGELFF
CDR3 DNA: TGTGCCTGGCGACCTGGGACAGGGACCGGGGAGCTGTTTTTT
V gene: TRBV30
clone size: once
J gene: TRBJ2-2
D gene: TRBD1

CDR3 protein: CASSPNRDQGYGYTF
CDR3 DNA: TGTGCCAGCAGCCCTAACAGGGATCAAGGCTATGGCTACACCTTC
V gene: TRBV6-5
clone size: .
J gene: TRBJ1-2
D gene: .

CDR3 protein: CASSRSGSGNTIYF
CDR3 DNA: TGTGCCAGCAGCCGAAGCGGATCTGGAAACACCATATATTTT
V gene: TRBV5-4
clone size: .
J gene: TRBJ1-3
D gene: .

CDR3 protein: CASSAGKGNTIYF
CDR3 DNA: TGTGCCAGCTCCGCCGGGAAAGGAAACACCATATATTTT
V gene: TRBV18
clone size: .
J gene: TRBJ1-3
D gene: .

CDR3 protein: CASSQVLSNSPLHF
CDR3 DNA: TGTGCCAGCAGCCAGGTCCTGTCTAATTCACCCCTCCACTTT
V gene: TRBV14
clone size: .
J gene: TRBJ1-6
D gene: .

CDR3 protein: CASSPSSTEVNTEAFF
CDR3 DNA: TGTGCCAGCAGCCCTTCCTCGACAGAAGTGAACACTGAAGCTTTCTTT
V gene: TRBV7-2
clone size: many
J gene: TRBJ1-1
D gene: .

CDR3 protein: CASSLNEQFF
CDR3 DNA: TGTGCCAGCAGCTTAAATGAGCAGTTCTTC
V gene: TRBV11-2
clone size: .
J gene: TRBJ2-1
D gene: .

CDR3 protein: CASRGIRTGKETQYF
CDR3 DNA: TGTGCCAGCAGGGGAATTAGGACAGGAAAAGAGACCCAGTACTTC
V gene: TRBV2
clone size: .
J gene: TRBJ2-5
D gene: TRBD1

CDR3 protein: CASSESGLLSGGPYEQYF
CDR3 DNA: TGCGCCAGCAGTGAGTCGGGCTTGCTTAGCGGGGGGCCCTACGAGCAGTACTTC
V gene: TRBV10-1
clone size: .
J gene: TRBJ2-7
D gene: TRBD2

CDR3 protein: CASSFKAGLSSGNTIYF
CDR3 DNA: TGTGCCAGCAGCTTTAAGGCAGGATTGAGCTCTGGAAACACCATATATTTT
V gene: TRBV7-8
clone size: .
J gene: TRBJ1-3
D gene: .

CDR3 protein: CASSLAPSGGYHNEQFF
CDR3 DNA: TGTGCCAGCAGCTTAGCTCCTAGCGGGGGGTATCACAATGAGCAGTTCTTC
V gene: TRBV13
clone size: once
J gene: TRBJ2-1
D gene: TRBD2

CDR3 protein: CASSQETGMNTEAFF
CDR3 DNA: TGCGCCAGCAGCCAAGAGACAGGCATGAACACTGAAGCTTTCTTT
V gene: TRBV4-1
clone size: .
J gene: TRBJ1-1
D gene: .

CDR3 protein: CASSQQLNQPQHF
CDR3 DNA: TGTGCCAGCAGTCAACAGCTAAATCAGCCCCAGCATTTT
V gene: TRBV2
clone size: few
J gene: TRBJ1-5
D gene: .

CDR3 protein: CSETSGVNEQFF
CDR3 DNA: TGCAGTGAGACTAGCGGGGTGAATGAGCAGTTCTTC
V gene: TRBV29-1
clone size: once
J gene: TRBJ2-1
D gene: TRBD2

CDR3 protein: CASSLGKVGYTF
CDR3 DNA: TGTGCCAGCAGTCTGGGGAAGGTTGGCTACACCTTC
V gene: TRBV25-1
clone size: .
J gene: TRBJ1-2
D gene: .

CDR3 protein: CARGRVWPGNTIYF
CDR3 DNA: TGTGCCCGGGGGAGGGTCTGGCCGGGAAACACCATATATTTT
V gene: TRBV19
clone size: .
J gene: TRBJ1-3
D gene: .

CDR3 protein: CASSPSVNTEAFF
CDR3 DNA: TGCGCCAGCAGCCCCTCGGTGAACACTGAAGCTTTCTTT
V gene: TRBV5-1
clone size: .
J gene: TRBJ1-1
D gene: .

CDR3 protein: CASSPTGVKGNEQFF
CDR3 DNA: TGTGCCAGCAGCCCGACAGGGGTTAAGGGGAATGAGCAGTTCTTC
V gene: TRBV7-3
clone size: .
J gene: TRBJ2-1
D gene: TRBD1

CDR3 protein: CARKGRQGQRESTEAFF
CDR3 DNA: TGTGCCAGAAAGGGTCGACAGGGTCAAAGAGAGTCCACTGAAGCTTTCTTT
V gene: TRBV2
clone size: .
J gene: TRBJ1-1
D gene: TRBD1

CDR3 protein: CASKKQGAQVIQYF
CDR3 DNA: TGTGCCAGTAAAAAACAGGGGGCGCAGGTCATTCAGTACTTC
V gene: TRBV19
clone size: .
J gene: TRBJ2-4
D gene: TRBD1

CDR3 protein: CASSPRGDHEKLFF
CDR3 DNA: TGTGCCAGCAGCCCCCGGGGGGATCACGAAAAACTGTTTTTT
V gene: TRBV9
clone size: .
J gene: TRBJ1-4
D gene: .

CDR3 protein: CASSGTGGGRTGELFF
CDR3 DNA: TGTGCCAGCAGCGGTACAGGGGGCGGCCGCACCGGGGAGCTGTTTTTT
V gene: TRBV14
clone size: .
J gene: TRBJ2-2
D gene: TRBD1

CDR3 protein: CASSSTSGVYNEQFF
CDR3 DNA: TGTGCCAGCAGCTCGACTAGCGGGGTATACAATGAGCAGTTCTTC
V gene: TRBV11-3
clone size: .
J gene: TRBJ2-1
D gene: TRBD2

CDR3 protein: CASSPGHNNSPLHF
CDR3 DNA: TGTGCCAGCTCACCAGGACATAATAATTCACCCCTCCACTTT
V gene: TRBV18
clone size: once
J gene: TRBJ1-6
D gene: .

CDR3 protein: CAISDNGGGNEQFF
CDR3 DNA: TGTGCCATCAGTGATAACGGCGGGGGCAATGAGCAGTTCTTC
V gene: TRBV10-3
clone size: .
J gene: TRBJ2-1
D gene: TRBD2